These 19 T cell receptor beta chains originate from one sample sequenced in a study of vaccination and CD4 T cells after COVID-19 (dated by TCRdb to the early 2020s). Their target antigens are unknown. The library was produced with PCR. Sequencing instrument: Illumina iSeq 100. DNA from cultured CD4+ T cells underwent TCR sequencing with the Oncomine TCR Beta short-read assay at the Johns Hopkins FTIC core. Through fastp at Q25 and MiXCR, TCRdb rebuilt clones from the public reads, retaining in-frame beta chains. Rows are unified per CDR3 protein, each entry keeping the most common DNA and genes. The sample includes more than 9,500 distinct CDR3 sequences, with around half observed a single time. The top ten clones comprise approximately 33% of the sample. The treatment or condition label, as the study defines it: roughly 10-day PBMC culture with coronavirus spike peptide pools or control peptides (ViraFEST assay).

Sequencing was performed on CD4+ T cells from blood, cultured in vitro. Every receptor here comes from a human donor who had recovered from COVID-19.

V usage is TRBV6-1 and J usage is TRBJ1-5; 9 bases match TRBD1. Germline lookup yields CDR1 MNHNS and CDR2 SASEGT. The CDR3 is 14 residues long. V lost 7 bases to trimming and J lost 4 bases; unmatched junction nucleotides: 5. The CDR3 DNA is TGTGCCAGCACCTCAGGACAGGGGAATCAGCCCCAGCATTTT. Protein product: CASTSGQGNQPQHF.

The CDR3 region has the DNA TGTGCCAGTAGTATAGGAGGCAGGGTGGGCCAGCCCCAGCATTTT. It yields the protein CASSIGGRVGQPQHF. This chain connects TRBV19 to TRBJ1-5, with D tentatively TRBD1 (5 bases). Germline V gene data show CDR1 as LNHDA and CDR2 as SQIVND (reference sequence). Trimming took 1 base from V and 7 from J, leaving 14 bases between them. The CDR3 consists of 15 residues.

This clonotype occurred a few times. The CDR3 here is CAIGESSYEQYF. The CDR3 DNA sequence: TGTGCCATCGGGGAGAGCTCCTACGAGCAGTACTTC. The V call is TRBV6-1, the J call TRBJ2-7; possibly TRBD2 for D (5 bases). The CDR3 totals 12 residues. The V end was cut by 10 bases, the J end by 0 bases, with 10 bases between. CDR1 and CDR2 from the germline V gene are MNHNS and SASEGT.

The chain joins TRBV19 to TRBJ2-1; possible D gene TRBD2, 6 bases. There are 11 residues in the CDR3. V was pared by 8 bases and J by 14 bases, with 16 bases between. Germline V gives CDR1 LNHDA, CDR2 SQIVND (reference sequence). Written as DNA, the CDR3 is TGTGCCAGTCGAGGTCAGTGGAGGGAGTTCTTC. This codes for CASRGQWREFF.

The chain couples TRBV7-9 to TRBJ2-2; D may be TRBD2 (6 bases). Germline V CDR1 and CDR2: SEHNR, FQNEAQ (reference sequence). The CDR3 is made up of 16 amino acids. V was shortened by 5 bases and J by 1 base, with 14 bases between the two germline ends. The CDR3 loop is CASSPPGLQNTGELFF. CDR3 nucleotide sequence: TGTGCCAGCAGCCCTCCGGGACTCCAGAACACCGGGGAGCTGTTTTTT.

The chain has TRBV15 and TRBJ1-4; D may be TRBD1 (6 bases). Trimming stripped 0 bases from V and 4 bases from J, with 18 bases between. This CDR3 is built from 18 residues. The germline gives CDR1 LNHNV, CDR2 YYDKDF (reference sequence). CDR3 region: CATSRDGSISGDNEKLFF. The CDR3 DNA reads TGTGCCACCAGCAGAGATGGAAGTATTTCAGGGGATAATGAAAAACTGTTTTTT.

This sequence joins TRBV7-9 and TRBJ1-1; D call uncertain. V dropped 5 bases and J dropped 0 bases, with 10 bases sitting between them. The V gene's germline CDR1 is SEHNR and CDR2 FQNEAQ (reference sequence). This CDR3 is 14 amino acids long. The CDR3 DNA reads TGTGCCAGCAGCCGAAACGCGTTGAACACTGAAGCTTTCTTT. The encoded protein is CASSRNALNTEAFF.

V gene TRBV6-5 combines with J gene TRBJ1-2; TRBD1 matches at 9 bases. The V gene's germline CDR1 is MNHEY and CDR2 SVGAGI. The ends lost 4 bases at V and 8 bases at J; junction bases unmatched: 5. This CDR3 region has 13 residues. The CDR3 is CASSSRTGEGYTF. CDR3 in DNA: TGTGCCAGCAGTTCCCGGACAGGGGAGGGCTACACCTTC.

A remark on this clonotype: This likely comes from a read error, as the CDR3 has no conserved phenylalanine or tryptophan at its end. The V call is TRBV6-5, the J call TRBJ1-2; D is possibly TRBD1 (6 bases). CDR1 is MNHEY and CDR2 is SVGAGI in the germline V gene. The CDR3 loop spans 14 amino acids. The V gene lost 0 bases and the J gene lost 8 bases, with 13 bases spanning the gap. CDR3 protein: CASSYSSGGGGYTL. In nucleotides, the CDR3 is TGTGCCAGCAGTTACTCGTCGGGGGGCGGGGGCTACACCCTC.

The V and J genes are TRBV7-2 and TRBJ2-4; 15 bases match TRBD2. The V segment lost 5 bases and the J segment 3 bases; nucleotides outside the gene matches: 11. The CDR3 spans 19 residues. Germline CDR1 is SGHTA and CDR2 is FQGNSA. The CDR3 DNA sequence: TGTGCCAGCAGCCAGTTCGGACTAGCGGGGGGGCGTGTCAAAAACATTCAGTACTTC. The encoded protein is CASSQFGLAGGRVKNIQYF.

The chain recombines TRBV7-9 with TRBJ1-1; D is uncertain. Germline V gene sequence: CDR1 SEHNR, CDR2 FQNEAQ (reference sequence). The CDR3 loop spans 14 amino acids. V lost 1 base and J lost 4, with 10 bases in between. CDR3 sequence: CASSLGREGTEAFF. In DNA form, the CDR3 reads TGTGCCAGCAGCTTAGGGAGGGAAGGCACTGAAGCTTTCTTT. The variable domain in full, with the rest retrieved from reference TRBV7-9 and TRBJ1-1, is DTGVSQNPRHKITKRGQNVTFRCDPISEHNRLYWYRQTLGQGPEFLTYFQNEAQLEKSRLLSDRFSAERPKGSFSTLEIQRTEQGDSAMYLCASSLGREGTEAFFGQGTRLTVV.

This clonotype was found a few times. CDR3 sequence (DNA): TGTGCCTGGAGTGTACAATCAGGGACTGAAGCTTTCTTT. This translates into CAWSVQSGTEAFF. The chain is built from TRBV30 and TRBJ1-1; D perhaps matches TRBD1 (5 bases). The length of the CDR3 is 13 residues. Germline V CDR1 and CDR2: GTSNPN, SVGIG (reference sequence). V lost 0 bases to trimming and J lost 5 bases, with 10 bases between them.

The table lists this clonotype with a few counts. The chain has TRBV20-1 and TRBJ2-5, with D uncertain. CDR1 is DFQATT, CDR2 SNEGSKA, per germline (reference sequence). V shed 3 bases and J shed 4 bases, with 9 bases lying between them. This CDR3 spans 12 amino acids. CDR3 protein: CSASSTIETQYF. CDR3 in DNA: TGCAGTGCTAGCTCCACGATAGAGACCCAGTACTTC.

This chain joins TRBV2 and TRBJ2-7; 7 positions agree with TRBD2. In germline, CDR1 is SNHLY, CDR2 FYNNEI. V lost 1 base to trimming and J lost 2 bases; unmatched junction nucleotides: 11. The CDR3 length is 17 residues. In DNA, the CDR3 is TGTGCCAGCAGTGAAGACCTTCAAGCGGGGAACACCTACGAGCAGTACTTC. It encodes CASSEDLQAGNTYEQYF.

The rearrangement links TRBV19 to TRBJ2-3; 12 nucleotides align to TRBD2. With 5 bases clipped from V and 6 bases from J, the junction kept 9 bases outside the gene matches. CDR3 length: 16 residues. Germline CDR1 LNHDA, CDR2 SQIVND (reference sequence). Here the CDR3 DNA reads TGTGCCAGTAGTGTCTCTAGCGGGGGGGCTCCGGATACGCAGTATTTT. Its translation: CASSVSSGGAPDTQYF.

V and J are TRBV2 and TRBJ2-5, with unresolved D. CDR3 length: 13 residues. V was cut by 4 bases and J by 3 bases, with 9 bases left in between. Germline V gene sequence: CDR1 SNHLY, CDR2 FYNNEI. CDR3: CASSGRIKETQYF. The CDR3 nucleotides read TGTGCCAGCAGTGGGCGCATTAAAGAGACCCAGTACTTC.

This chain joins TRBV19 and TRBJ2-1; 14 nucleotides align to TRBD2. Germline V CDR1 and CDR2: LNHDA, SQIVND (reference sequence). This CDR3 contains 18 residues. Trimming removed 4 bases from V and 4 bases from J; junction bases left unmatched: 9. The CDR3 reads CASSTGTSGGLWYNEQFF. CDR3 nucleotides: TGTGCCAGTAGTACGGGGACTAGCGGGGGATTGTGGTACAATGAGCAGTTCTTC.

The chain joins TRBV19 to TRBJ1-3, with a tentative D call TRBD1 (6 bases). Germline CDR1 reads LNHDA; CDR2 reads SQIVND (reference sequence). V was shortened by 2 bases and J by 0 bases, with 20 bases between the two germline ends. This CDR3 has 19 residues. The CDR3 spells CASSIWRGQRASSGNTIYF. The DNA for the CDR3 is TGTGCCAGTAGTATATGGAGGGGACAACGAGCGAGCTCTGGAAACACCATATATTTT.

V and J are TRBV9 and TRBJ1-1; 10 bases agree with TRBD1. The CDR3 length is 22 residues. Germline V CDR1 and CDR2: SGDLS, YYNGEE. With 0 bases clipped from V and 3 bases from J, the junction kept 23 bases outside the gene matches. The DNA for the CDR3 is TGTGCCAGCAGCGTAGCTATAGGGACAGGGGATATTGGTCGGGCGGGGGACACTGAAGCTTTCTTT. Encoded protein: CASSVAIGTGDIGRAGDTEAFF.